This is a list of T cell receptor beta chains from one sample in a study of persistence of HIV-infected CD4 T cells. Repertoires were generated with immunoSEQ multiplex PCR, while TCRdb's copy carries only in-frame clones and drops some. The sample lists about 35,000 clones; more than 70% were seen once. Antigen specificity for these receptors is unknown. The material was cultured CD4+ T cells from PBMCs, obtained from a patient who received antiretroviral therapy. These receptors all come from an adult with HIV. The donor label of this sample is uncertain. CDR3s include the opening cysteine and the closing phenylalanine or tryptophan. Each record gives: clone size, J gene, V gene, D gene, CDR3 DNA, CDR3 protein. D genes are given only for firm matches. Rows give clone size only sometimes, using once, few, many, or a class for an expanded clone.

- TRBJ2-1 TRBV24-1 TRBD2 TGTGCCACCAGCCCTAGCGGGGTAAATGAGCAGTTCTTC CATSPSGVNEQFF
- TRBJ1-6 TRBV6-5 TRBD1 TGTGCCAGCAGAAGGACTAGACAGGGTAATTCACCCCTCCACTTT CASRRTRQGNSPLHF
- TRBJ2-3 TRBV28 TRBD2 TGTGCCAGCCTGGGTAGCGGGGACACAGATACGCAGTATTTT CASLGSGDTDTQYF
- TRBJ2-3 TRBV28 TRBD2 TGTGCCAGCAGTTTGGCGGGGGGGCGGACAGATACGCAGTATTTT CASSLAGGRTDTQYF
- TRBJ1-4 TRBV5-1 TRBD1 TGCGCCAGCAGACAGGGGACAACTAATGAAAAACTGTTTTTT CASRQGTTNEKLFF
- TRBJ1-5 TRBV4-1 - TGCGCCAGCAGCCAAGACGGACCCTTTAGCAATCAGCCCCAGCATTTT CASSQDGPFSNQPQHF
- TRBJ1-3 TRBV6-6 - TGTGCCAGCAGATCACAAGGAAACACCATATATTTT CASRSQGNTIYF
once TRBJ1-2 TRBV19 - TGTGCCAGTAGTATTGAAGGGGGAAGGGTACCAGATGGCTACACCTTC CASSIEGGRVPDGYTF
- TRBJ2-7 TRBV6-1 TRBD1 TGTGCCAGCAGTGAAGCGGGAAGGGACAGGGGAACAATCTACGAGCAGTACTTC CASSEAGRDRGTIYEQYF
- TRBJ2-3 TRBV19 TRBD2 TGTGCCAGTAAAGCGGGGGGGAGAGATACGCAGTATTTT CASKAGGRDTQYF
- TRBJ1-6 TRBV7-6 - TGTGCCAGCAGCTTAGCGCCCGGATCTCATTCACCCCTCCACTTT CASSLAPGSHSPLHF
- TRBJ1-3 TRBV5-1 - TGCGCCAGCAGCCCGGACCTAACAGGGAAGGACACCATATATTTT CASSPDLTGKDTIYF
- TRBJ1-5 TRBV19 TRBD1 TGTGCCAGTAGTCCCTTAGGACAGGGAAACTATCAGCCCCAGCATTTT CASSPLGQGNYQPQHF
- TRBJ1-5 TRBV2 TRBD1 TGTGCCAGCACCCAAGACAGGGCTTATCAGCCCCAGCATTTT CASTQDRAYQPQHF
- TRBJ1-2 TRBV19 TRBD1 TGTGCCAGTAGTATTGGCTATGTAGGGACAGGACTTTACTATGGCTACACCTTC CASSIGYVGTGLYYGYTF
- TRBJ1-1 TRBV19 - TGTGCCAGTAGTATGACCGAGAACACTGAAGCTTTCTTT CASSMTENTEAFF
- TRBJ2-7 TRBV19 - TGTGCCAGTAGTCCCCAGGGCTACGAGCAGTACTTC CASSPQGYEQYF
- TRBJ1-2 TRBV6-5 TRBD1 TGTGCCAGCAGAAGTCCGGGACAGACCTTCTATGGCTACACCTTC CASRSPGQTFYGYTF
- TRBJ2-7 TRBV6-5 - TGTGCCTCGGAGAAGGAGGCGGTCTACGAGCAGTACTTC CASEKEAVYEQYF
- TRBJ2-3 TRBV29-1 - TGCAGCGTGGCCCAATCGGGGGGCAGCACAGATACGCAGTATTTT CSVAQSGGSTDTQYF
- TRBJ1-1 TRBV7-8 - TGTGCCAGCAGCTTATTGGGGAACACTGAAGCTTTCTTT CASSLLGNTEAFF
- TRBJ2-3 TRBV5-4 TRBD1 TGTGCCAGCAGCTCACAGGGGGGTACAGATACGCAGTATTTT CASSSQGGTDTQYF
- TRBJ1-2 TRBV7-9 - TGTGCCAGCAGCTTAGGGGACCCTGCTAACTATGGCTACACCTTC CASSLGDPANYGYTF
- TRBJ2-7 TRBV2 TRBD2 TGTGCCAGCAGTCGGACTAGCGGGGTATACGAGCAGTACTTC CASSRTSGVYEQYF
- TRBJ1-1 TRBV28 - TGTGCCAGCAGTTTACCCCCTGAAGCTTTCTTT CASSLPPEAFF
- TRBJ1-2 TRBV10-1 TRBD1 TGCGCCAGCAGGGGCCCGATGACAGGGGGCTATGGCTACACCTTC CASRGPMTGGYGYTF
- TRBJ2-1 TRBV6-5 TRBD1 TGTGCCAGCAGCCGAGGGACAGGCAATGAGCAGTTCTTC CASSRGTGNEQFF